The 23 T cell receptor beta chains below come from one sample, sequenced in a study of blood T cell repertoires in COVID-19. Generated by immunoSEQ multiplex PCR, the TCRdb table keeps only in-frame clones and is missing some. The sample has just over 60,000 clones, around 85% seen once. Sequencing was done on a sample of peripheral blood. The source is a man in his sixties with acute or convalescent COVID-19.

This rearrangement joins TRBV15 to TRBJ2-5; D possibly corresponds to TRBD1 (5 bases). From germline, CDR1 is LNHNV and CDR2 YYDKDF (reference sequence). Trimming removed 0 bases at V and 7 bases at J, with 18 bases between. CDR3 size: 16 residues. This chain's CDR3 is CATSRDYQGPGGTQYF. The CDR3 DNA follows: TGTGCCACCAGCAGAGATTATCAGGGTCCGGGCGGGACCCAGTACTTC.

The chain links TRBV6-6 to TRBJ1-1, with TRBD1 identical over 11 bases. Germline V CDR1 and CDR2: MNHNY, SVGAGI (reference sequence). The CDR3 covers 14 residues. Trimming at V came to 5 bases and at J to 4 bases, leaving 3 bases not matched to a gene. In DNA form, the CDR3 reads TGTGCCAGCAGTCTCGGGACAGGGGGCACTGAAGCTTTCTTT. It is translated as CASSLGTGGTEAFF.

The rearrangement joins TRBV4-1 to TRBJ2-5; 7 bases match TRBD2. V was clipped by 1 base and J by 4 bases; unmatched bases: 6. Germline CDR1 reads MGHRA; CDR2 reads YSYEKL. This CDR3 is built from 15 residues. The CDR3 DNA follows: TGCGCCAGCAGCCAAGGCGGGAGAGACTCAGAGACCCAGTACTTC. The encoded protein is CASSQGGRDSETQYF.

J is TRBJ1-2 and V is TRBV24-1; D perhaps matches TRBD1 (6 bases). The V gene's germline CDR1 is KGHDR and CDR2 SFDVKD. This CDR3 contains 14 residues. V lost 5 bases and J lost 3, with 12 bases in between. CDR3 nucleotides: TGTGCCACCAGTGGGAACAAGGGGGACTATGGCTACACCTTC. As protein: CATSGNKGDYGYTF.

The genes are TRBV7-9 and TRBJ1-2; 9 bases fit TRBD1. The CDR3 contains 16 residues. From germline, CDR1 is SEHNR and CDR2 FQNEAQ (reference sequence). J gave up 6 bases and V 5 bases, and 13 bases lay outside the gene matches. The CDR3 protein is CASSPLVTGGRDGYTF. The CDR3 DNA reads TGTGCCAGCAGCCCTTTAGTCACAGGGGGCCGGGATGGCTACACCTTC. Supplemented by reference TRBV7-9 and TRBJ1-2, the full variable domain reads DTGVSQNPRHKITKRGQNVTFRCDPISEHNRLYWYRQTLGQGPEFLTYFQNEAQLEKSRLLSDRFSAERPKGSFSTLEIQRTEQGDSAMYLCASSPLVTGGRDGYTFGSGTRLTVV.

The chain employs TRBV18 and TRBJ1-1; D unclear. In germline, CDR1 is KGHSH, CDR2 LQKENI. The CDR3 has 13 residues. The V gene lost 6 bases and the J gene lost 10 bases, with 18 bases spanning the gap. The CDR3 DNA sequence: TGTGCCAGCTCCTCGACCATGGAGAATGTAGCTTTCTTT. Translation: CASSSTMENVAFF.

A single count supports this clone. The J gene is TRBJ2-7, the V gene TRBV7-2; maybe TRBD1 (6 bases). Germline loops: CDR1 SGHTA, CDR2 FQGNSA. Between the trimmed V and J ends, which lost 4 bases and 0 bases, there was a span of 22 bases. The CDR3 is 18 amino acids. The CDR3 nucleotides read TGTGCCAGCAGCTCCGAAGACAGGACCGTTATTATCTCCTACGAGCAGTACTTC. Its protein product is CASSSEDRTVIISYEQYF.

The chain carries TRBV7-8 and TRBJ1-1, with D perhaps matching TRBD1 (5 bases). Germline values: CDR1 SGHVS, CDR2 FQNEAQ. The CDR3 extends over 14 amino acids. Between the trimmed V and J ends, which lost 7 bases and 0 bases, there was a span of 12 bases. Here the CDR3 reads CASTSGHMNTEAFF. The DNA of the CDR3 is TGTGCCAGCACCTCCGGACATATGAACACTGAAGCTTTCTTT. The full variable domain, in which reference TRBV7-8 and TRBJ1-1 provide the parts outside the CDR3, is GAGVSQSPRYKVAKRGQDVALRCDPISGHVSLFWYQQALGQGPEFLTYFQNEAQLDKSGLPSDRFFAERPEGSVSTLKIQRTQQEDSAVYLCASTSGHMNTEAFFGQGTRLTVV.

Regarding this clone: A far larger clone is a single base away, which makes a read error likely. The J gene is TRBJ2-7, the V gene TRBV5-1; D perhaps matches TRBD1 (6 bases). V was shortened by 2 bases and J by 6 bases, with 12 bases between the two germline ends. The CDR3 consists of 13 residues. Germline lookup yields CDR1 SGHRS and CDR2 YFSETQ. The CDR3 here is CASSLTGSLEQYF. In DNA, the CDR3 is TGCGCCAGCAGCTTAACAGGGTCCCTCGAGCAGTACTTC. Based on the CDR3 plus reference TRBV5-1 and TRBJ2-7, the full variable domain is KAGVTQTPRYLIKTRGQQVTLSCSPISGHRSVSWYQQTPGQGLQFLFEYFSETQRNKGNFPGRFSGRQFSNSRSEMNVSTLELGDSALYLCASSLTGSLEQYFGPGTRLTVT.

The J gene is TRBJ2-4, the V gene TRBV3-1 (or the pseudogene TRBV3-2); D call uncertain. This CDR3 region has 14 residues. Germline V gene lookup returns CDR1 LGHDT and CDR2 YNNKEL (reference sequence). V was cut by 1 base and J by 6 bases, with 10 bases left in between. CDR3 region: CASSQVLLSNIQYF. The CDR3 region has the DNA TGTGCCAGCAGCCAAGTCCTCCTTTCAAACATTCAGTACTTC.

This chain connects TRBV3-1 (or the pseudogene TRBV3-2) to TRBJ2-5, with 11 bases lining up with TRBD1. Germline V gene data show CDR1 as LGHDT and CDR2 as YNNKEL (reference sequence). J lost 5 bases, V lost 2 bases, and 4 bases had no gene match. The CDR3 loop spans 15 amino acids. CDR3: CASSQTGTGGETQYF. CDR3 in DNA: TGTGCCAGCAGCCAAACGGGGACAGGGGGTGAGACCCAGTACTTC.

The chain combines TRBV9 with TRBJ1-3; D not certain. V lost 0 bases to trimming and J lost 0 bases, with 22 bases between them. The CDR3 spans 20 residues. CDR1 is SGDLS, CDR2 YYNGEE, per germline. The CDR3 is CASSVVPGTSSRDSGNTIYF. CDR3 coding DNA: TGTGCCAGCAGCGTAGTGCCAGGCACTTCAAGCCGGGACTCTGGAAACACCATATATTTT.

This clone has a handful of counts. The chain joins TRBV7-3 to TRBJ1-1; a weak D match, TRBD1 (5 bases). The CDR3 has 17 amino acids. V dropped 5 bases and J dropped 4 bases, with 23 bases sitting between them. CDR1 SGHTA and CDR2 FQGTGA come from the germline V gene. The CDR3 DNA is TGTGCCAGCAGCCTAATTAGATATCCCTCGGGGGGCACTGAAGCTTTCTTT. It is translated as CASSLIRYPSGGTEAFF.

The chain joins TRBV7-3 to TRBJ2-3; tentatively, D is TRBD2 (7 bases). V gave up 5 bases and J gave up 2 bases, with 20 bases separating them. The germline V gene encodes CDR1 SGHTA and CDR2 FQGTGA. The CDR3 consists of 17 residues. The DNA of the CDR3 is TGTGCCAGCAGCACGGGGGGCCCCGGGGGCGACACAGATACGCAGTATTTT. Protein: CASSTGGPGGDTDTQYF.

The sample holds a few counts of this clone. The rearrangement uses TRBV7-9 and TRBJ1-1, with a weak D call TRBD1 (5 bases). Trimming removed 6 bases from V and 5 bases from J, with 16 bases in between. This CDR3 region has 14 residues. Germline lookup yields CDR1 SEHNR and CDR2 FQNEAQ (reference sequence). The CDR3 DNA follows: TGTGCCAGCAGAGGGGAGAGGGGAGGGACTGAAGCTTTCTTT. Translating it yields CASRGERGGTEAFF.

In the case of this clone: A junction end diverges from the germline sequence, so it may reflect a read error. This sequence joins TRBV5-5 and TRBJ2-7, with TRBD1 as a possible D gene (6 bases). Germline V lookup: CDR1 SGHKS, CDR2 YYEKEE (reference sequence). The CDR3 loop spans 13 amino acids. CDR3 in DNA: TGTGCCAGCAGCTTGGAACAGGGTTTTCCAGGGGCCTTC. As protein: CASSLEQGFPGAF.

CDR3 residues: CASSQVSSGRNEQFF. CDR3 coding DNA: TGTGCCAGCAGCCAAGTGTCTAGCGGGAGGAATGAGCAGTTCTTC. The rearrangement links TRBV14 to TRBJ2-1, with TRBD2 matching over 11 bases. Trimming took 1 base from V and 7 from J; bases not matched to a gene: 3. CDR3 length: 15 amino acids. Germline CDR1 SGHDN, CDR2 FVKESK.

This chain joins TRBV27 and TRBJ2-3; tentatively, D is TRBD2 (6 bases). Trimming shortened V by 2 bases and J by 0 bases, and 6 bases separated the two germline ends. The CDR3 length is 14 residues. Germline lookup yields CDR1 MNHEY and CDR2 SMNVEV (reference sequence). CDR3 bases: TGTGCCAGCAGTTTAGGGGGGAGCACAGATACGCAGTATTTT. Translation: CASSLGGSTDTQYF.

This clone has only a few counts. J is TRBJ1-5 and V is TRBV6-5; 7 bases align to TRBD1. The V gene end was trimmed by 6 bases and the J gene end by 6 bases; junction bases not matched to a gene: 8. The CDR3 spans 14 residues. Germline CDR1 reads MNHEY; CDR2 reads SVGAGI. The CDR3 DNA is TGTGCCAGCAGCGCCCAGGGGGGAGGTCAGCCCCAGCATTTT. Its translation is CASSAQGGGQPQHF.

The chain is built from TRBV6-1 and TRBJ1-2; weak D call: TRBD1 (6 bases). Looked up from germline, CDR1 is MNHNS and CDR2 is SASEGT. Trimming stripped 0 bases from V and 4 bases from J, with 9 bases between. This CDR3 region has 14 residues. CDR3 loop: CASSEAPRGYGYTF. The CDR3, as DNA: TGTGCCAGCAGTGAAGCGCCCAGGGGCTATGGCTACACCTTC.

The chain joins TRBV9 to TRBJ2-1; TRBD2 matches at 8 bases. Trimming at V came to 0 bases and at J to 7 bases, leaving 6 bases not matched to a gene. The CDR3 is 15 amino acids. Germline CDR1 SGDLS, CDR2 YYNGEE. CDR3 residues: CASSVDGRALNEQFF. CDR3 nucleotides: TGTGCCAGCAGCGTAGACGGGAGGGCCTTGAATGAGCAGTTCTTC.

The rearrangement joins TRBV27 to TRBJ1-1; tentatively, D is TRBD1 (5 bases). The germline CDR1 and CDR2 sequences are MNHEY and SMNVEV (reference sequence). This CDR3 comprises 15 residues. Trimming took off 3 bases at V and 1 base at J, with 12 bases between the two ends. This chain's CDR3 is CASSLTTGGNTEAFF. CDR3 DNA sequence: TGTGCCAGCAGTTTGACAACCGGGGGGAACACTGAAGCTTTCTTT.

The chain links TRBV6-2 or TRBV6-3 to TRBJ2-3; 9 bases are a match to TRBD2. Per the germline V gene, CDR1 is MNHEY and CDR2 is SVGEGT. Unmatched junction bases numbered 10, after V lost 3 bases and J lost 0 bases. The CDR3 totals 18 residues. The CDR3 nucleotides read TGTGCCAGCAGTTATAAGGCGGGGGGGGGCCATAGCACAGATACGCAGTATTTT. It specifies CASSYKAGGGHSTDTQYF.